The clone carrying this TCR beta chain was observed a handful of times. Its target is unknown. The record originates from a study of T cells in Graves' hyperthyroidism and ophthalmopathy. General study findings and limits: The model predicted ophthalmopathy a median approximately six months before onset.

J was trimmed by 8 bases and V by 2 bases; bases with no gene match: 24. The germline gives CDR1 MNHNY, CDR2 SVGAGI (reference sequence). CDR3 length: 22 residues. Regions amplified from RNA transcripts were the TCR beta CDR3 regions. First-round RT-PCR of the TCR CDR3 relied on the HTBI primer set. TCRdb processed the multiplex PCR reads anew with MiXCR; each CDR3 protein has one entry. Among hundreds of thousands of distinct CDR3 sequences, about 14% were seen once, and the ten largest hold 10%. This rearrangement joins TRBV6-6 to TRBJ1-6, with 10 bases identical to TRBD1. The sequence derives from a woman aged 18 to 35 with Graves' hyperthyroidism. The sequenced sample consisted of blood. The CDR3 DNA is TGTGCCAGCAGTTACCGGGACAGGGGTTTAATAATCACCCCGCAAGAACATTCACCCCTCCACTTT. Translated: CASSYRDRGLIITPQEHSPLHF.